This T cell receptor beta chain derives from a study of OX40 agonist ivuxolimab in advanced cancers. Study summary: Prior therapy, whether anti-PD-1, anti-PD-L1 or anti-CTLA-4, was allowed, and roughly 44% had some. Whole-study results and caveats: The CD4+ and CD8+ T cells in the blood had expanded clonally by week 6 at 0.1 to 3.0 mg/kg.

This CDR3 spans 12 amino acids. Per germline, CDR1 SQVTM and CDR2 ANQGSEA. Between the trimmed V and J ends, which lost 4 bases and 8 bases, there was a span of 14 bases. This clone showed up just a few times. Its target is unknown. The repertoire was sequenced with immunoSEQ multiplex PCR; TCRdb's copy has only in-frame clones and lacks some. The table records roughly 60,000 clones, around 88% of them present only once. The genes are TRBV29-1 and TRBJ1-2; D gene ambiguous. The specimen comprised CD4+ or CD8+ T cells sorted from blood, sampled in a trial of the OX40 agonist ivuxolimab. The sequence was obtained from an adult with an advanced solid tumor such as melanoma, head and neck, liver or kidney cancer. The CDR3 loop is CSVGHLSGGYTF. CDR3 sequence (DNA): TGCAGCGTTGGTCACCTGTCTGGGGGCTACACCTTC.